This TCR beta chain was recovered during a study of breast tumors, draining lymph nodes, adjacent tissues. V lost 7 bases and J 0 bases, leaving 9 bases between the germline ends. The CDR3 is 13 residues long. Germline CDR1 SNHLY, CDR2 FYNNEI. With respect to this clonotype: Its antigen is currently unknown.

The study, taken as a whole, reports: Tumor TCR diversity was below lymph nodes but above nontumor tissue. The data were judged consistent with most tumor T cells coming from lymph node and expanding in tumor.

TCRdb recomputed calls from the multiplex PCR reads with MiXCR, one row per CDR3 protein. The sample lists about 22,000 distinct CDR3 sequences, 41% occurring once. The sample comprised breast tumor tissue. The sequence derives from a female donor with breast cancer. Some clones in this sample may be carry-over from other donors' samples. The chain uses TRBV2 and TRBJ1-2; D gene unclear. The CDR3 loop reads CASMGVSNYGYTF. The CDR3 nucleotides are TGTGCCAGCATGGGAGTCTCTAACTATGGCTACACCTTC.